These 18 T cell receptor beta chains were all obtained from the same sample, sequenced in a study of blood T cell repertoires in COVID-19. Some clones are missing from TCRdb's copy, which holds only in-frame ones; the method was immunoSEQ multiplex PCR. Here the sample spans 450,000 to 500,000 clones, approximately 86% being singletons. The sequenced material came from PBMCs or T cells enriched from blood (not recorded which). The receptors come from a woman aged 18 to 35 who had recovered from COVID-19.

The V and J genes are TRBV7-8 and TRBJ1-6, with D possibly being TRBD1 (6 bases). V was pared by 5 bases and J by 1 base, with 9 bases between. CDR3 size: 15 residues. From germline, CDR1 is SGHVS and CDR2 FQNEAQ. CDR3 sequence (DNA): TGTGCCAGCAGCGCCGGACAGTCCTATAATTCACCCCTCCACTTT. It yields the protein CASSAGQSYNSPLHF.

The V gene is TRBV12-5, the J gene TRBJ1-1, with 10 bases matching TRBD1. The CDR3 has 21 residues. V was clipped by 2 bases and J by 5 bases; unmatched bases: 23. Germline V CDR1 and CDR2: LGHNT, FRNRAP. The CDR3 nucleotides read TGTGCTAGTGGTTTGCGACAGGGGGCTGAGGTTGGGAAAGGTTTTTTGACTGAAGCTTTCTTT. It yields the protein CASGLRQGAEVGKGFLTEAFF.

This rearrangement joins TRBV5-6 to TRBJ1-6; no clear D gene. V lost 4 bases and J lost 10, with 15 bases in between. The CDR3 is 14 residues long. Germline V lookup: CDR1 SGHDT, CDR2 YYEEEE. CDR3 in DNA: TGTGCCAGCAGCCACGGGGTGGGCGGCTCACCCCTCCACTTT. Translated, it gives CASSHGVGGSPLHF. The full variable domain, in which reference TRBV5-6 and TRBJ1-6 provide the parts outside the CDR3, is DAGVTQSPTHLIKTRGQQVTLRCSPKSGHDTVSWYQQALGQGPQFIFQYYEEEERQRGNFPDRFSGHQFPNYSSELNVNALLLGDSALYLCASSHGVGGSPLHFGNGTRLTVT.

The chain couples TRBV10-1 to TRBJ2-2; 7 bases map to TRBD2. CDR3 length: 13 residues. Unmatched junction bases numbered 4, after V lost 8 bases and J lost 4 bases. The V gene's germline CDR1 is WNHNN and CDR2 SYGVQD (reference sequence). The CDR3 DNA reads TGCGCCAGCTCCTCTAGCGGCACCGGGGAGCTGTTTTTT. Translating it yields CASSSSGTGELFF.

The V gene is TRBV19, the J gene TRBJ2-1; D perhaps matches TRBD1 (5 bases). The germline CDR1 and CDR2 sequences are LNHDA and SQIVND (reference sequence). The CDR3 is made up of 17 amino acids. V was pared by 3 bases and J by 9 bases, with 24 bases between. The CDR3 is CASSILPSTTGLGEQFF. DNA of the CDR3: TGTGCCAGTAGTATTCTTCCCTCGACCACAGGTTTGGGTGAGCAGTTCTTC.

The chain recombines TRBV4-1 with TRBJ1-6; D possibly corresponds to TRBD1 (5 bases). Germline assignment: CDR1 MGHRA and CDR2 YSYEKL. This CDR3 contains 15 residues. The V and J ends lost 1 base and 9 bases respectively, with 13 bases between them. The CDR3 nucleotides are TGCGCCAGCAGCCAAGCCGGGGAGGGACGTTCACCCCTCCACTTT. Protein product: CASSQAGEGRSPLHF.

The chain joins TRBV6-5 to TRBJ2-7; 7 bases agree with TRBD2. The CDR3 is made up of 15 amino acids. Germline loops: CDR1 MNHEY, CDR2 SVGAGI. V trimming: 1 base; J trimming: 3 bases; junction bases outside the gene matches: 6. Here the CDR3 DNA reads TGTGCCAGCAGTTACTATGTCGGGGGGAGCTACGAGCAGTACTTC. It translates to CASSYYVGGSYEQYF.

This clone was seen once. The chain uses TRBV10-3 and TRBJ2-1, with D tentatively TRBD1 (5 bases). This CDR3 has 17 residues. The germline V gene has CDR1 ENHRY and CDR2 SYGVKD. V was shortened by 0 bases and J by 9 bases, with 21 bases between the two germline ends. The CDR3 here is CAISESRVEVDVGEQFF. The CDR3 bases are TGTGCCATCAGTGAGTCCAGGGTTGAGGTGGACGTGGGTGAGCAGTTCTTC.

The chain combines TRBV5-1 with TRBJ1-4, with TRBD1 identical over 9 bases. Looked up from germline, CDR1 is SGHRS and CDR2 is YFSETQ. Trimming took 0 bases from V and 7 from J; bases not matched to a gene: 4. The CDR3 loop spans 15 amino acids. The CDR3 sequence is CASSLERTGAEKLFF. DNA of the CDR3: TGCGCCAGCAGCTTGGAACGGACAGGGGCTGAAAAACTGTTTTTT.

V gene TRBV3-1 (or the pseudogene TRBV3-2) combines with J gene TRBJ2-3, with 9 nucleotides matching TRBD2. CDR1 is LGHDT, CDR2 YNNKEL, per germline (reference sequence). The CDR3 contains 15 residues. The junction had 5 bases not matched to a gene; V was cut back by 4 bases and J by 3 bases. DNA for the CDR3: TGTGCCAGCAGCCTACTAGCGGGTGGGACAGATACGCAGTATTTT. This sequence encodes CASSLLAGGTDTQYF.

The chain links TRBV24-1 to TRBJ2-5, with D possibly matching TRBD1 (6 bases). The germline V gene has CDR1 KGHDR and CDR2 SFDVKD. V lost 4 bases and J 2 bases, leaving 13 bases between the germline ends. This CDR3 spans 15 amino acids. The CDR3 DNA follows: TGTGCCACCAGTGACACGACAGGAGATCAAGAGACCCAGTACTTC. As protein: CATSDTTGDQETQYF.

This sequence joins TRBV7-9 and TRBJ2-7; D might be TRBD1 (5 bases). The CDR3 has 14 residues. The V gene's germline CDR1 is SEHNR and CDR2 FQNEAQ (reference sequence). The V end lost 5 bases, the J end lost 2 bases, and 13 bases lay between the germline ends. The CDR3 region is CASSPRQRTYEQYF. The CDR3 region has the DNA TGTGCCAGCAGCCCAAGACAGCGAACCTACGAGCAGTACTTC.

The gene calls are TRBV7-8 and TRBJ2-7; TRBD2 might be the D (5 bases). This CDR3 contains 14 residues. Trimming took 6 bases from V and 0 from J, leaving 12 bases between them. Looked up from germline, CDR1 is SGHVS and CDR2 is FQNEAQ. This CDR3 is CASRESGSSYEQYF. For the CDR3, the DNA is TGTGCCAGCAGAGAAAGCGGTAGCTCCTACGAGCAGTACTTC.

The rearrangement links TRBV4-1 to TRBJ1-3; weak D call: TRBD1 (5 bases). There are 16 residues in the CDR3. Germline CDR1 reads MGHRA; CDR2 reads YSYEKL. V shed 2 bases and J shed 3 bases, with 14 bases lying between them. The CDR3 loop is CASSQFWGISGNTIYF. CDR3 nucleotide sequence: TGCGCCAGCAGCCAATTTTGGGGCATAAGTGGAAACACCATATATTTT.

The chain links TRBV19 to TRBJ1-2, with D unresolved. The CDR3 is 14 residues long. CDR1 is LNHDA, CDR2 SQIVND, per germline (reference sequence). The V end was cut by 5 bases, the J end by 9 bases, with 19 bases between. The CDR3 spells CASSHIGEIGSYTF. CDR3 coding DNA: TGTGCCAGTAGTCATATCGGGGAGATCGGAAGCTACACCTTC. The full variable domain, rest sourced from reference TRBV19 and TRBJ1-2, is DGGITQSPKYLFRKEGQNVTLSCEQNLNHDAMYWYRQDPGQGLRLIYYSQIVNDFQKGDIAEGYSVSREKKESFPLTVTSAQKNPTAFYLCASSHIGEIGSYTFGSGTRLTVV.

The chain recombines TRBV2 with TRBJ2-7; D might be TRBD1 (5 bases). The CDR3 runs 11 residues. Trimming stripped 2 bases from V and 7 bases from J, with 6 bases between. Germline values: CDR1 SNHLY, CDR2 FYNNEI. DNA for the CDR3: TGTGCCAGCAGTGAACCAGGGGAGCAGTACTTC. As protein: CASSEPGEQYF.

The chain employs TRBV7-7 and TRBJ2-1; TRBD2 aligns across 11 bases. This CDR3 region has 15 residues. Germline loops: CDR1 SSHAT, CDR2 FNYEAQ (reference sequence). CDR3 sequence: CASAPLAGGGNEQFF. The CDR3 DNA reads as TGTGCTAGCGCTCCTCTAGCGGGAGGCGGAAATGAGCAGTTCTTC.

This clone was observed a single time. V and J are TRBV3-1 (or the pseudogene TRBV3-2) and TRBJ1-2; 7 bases agree with TRBD1. Germline V gives CDR1 LGHDT, CDR2 YNNKEL (reference sequence). The CDR3 is made up of 12 amino acids. Trimming took 7 bases from V and 9 from J; bases not matched to a gene: 8. CDR3 bases: TGTGCCAGCAAGGACGACAGGGCAAGCTACACCTTC. This codes for CASKDDRASYTF.